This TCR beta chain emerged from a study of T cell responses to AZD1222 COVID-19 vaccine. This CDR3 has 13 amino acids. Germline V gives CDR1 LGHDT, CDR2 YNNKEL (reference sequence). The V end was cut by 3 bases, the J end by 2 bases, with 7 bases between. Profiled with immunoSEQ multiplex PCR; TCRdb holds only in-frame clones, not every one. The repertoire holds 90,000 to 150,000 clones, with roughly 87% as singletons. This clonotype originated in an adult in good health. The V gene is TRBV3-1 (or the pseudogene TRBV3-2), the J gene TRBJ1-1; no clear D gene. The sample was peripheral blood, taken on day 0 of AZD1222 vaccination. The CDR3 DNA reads TGTGCCAGCAGCCAGGCAGTTAACACTGAAGCTTTCTTT. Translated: CASSQAVNTEAFF.